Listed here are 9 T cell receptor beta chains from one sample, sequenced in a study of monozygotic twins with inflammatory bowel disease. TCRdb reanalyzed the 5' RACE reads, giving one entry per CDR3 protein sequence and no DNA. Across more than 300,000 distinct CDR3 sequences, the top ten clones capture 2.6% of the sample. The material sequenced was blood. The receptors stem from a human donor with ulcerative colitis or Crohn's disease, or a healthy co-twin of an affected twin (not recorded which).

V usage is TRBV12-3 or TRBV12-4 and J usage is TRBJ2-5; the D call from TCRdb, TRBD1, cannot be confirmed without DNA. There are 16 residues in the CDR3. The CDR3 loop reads CASSLFGTTDGETQYF.

The CDR3 region is CASSLSVNYGYTF. The V call is TRBV7-9, the J call TRBJ1-2. Germline lookup yields CDR1 SEHNR and CDR2 FQNEAQ (reference sequence). The CDR3 is made up of 13 amino acids.

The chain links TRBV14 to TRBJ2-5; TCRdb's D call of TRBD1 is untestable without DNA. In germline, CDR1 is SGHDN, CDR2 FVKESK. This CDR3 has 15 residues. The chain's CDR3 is CASSLGTGDQATQYF.

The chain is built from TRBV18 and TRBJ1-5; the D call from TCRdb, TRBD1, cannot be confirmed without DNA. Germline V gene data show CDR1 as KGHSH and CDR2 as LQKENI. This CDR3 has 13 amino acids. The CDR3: CASSPLSALPQHF.

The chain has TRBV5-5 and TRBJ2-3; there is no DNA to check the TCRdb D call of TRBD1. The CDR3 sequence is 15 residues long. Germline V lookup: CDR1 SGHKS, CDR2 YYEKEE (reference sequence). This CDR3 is CASSPRQGVGDTQYF.

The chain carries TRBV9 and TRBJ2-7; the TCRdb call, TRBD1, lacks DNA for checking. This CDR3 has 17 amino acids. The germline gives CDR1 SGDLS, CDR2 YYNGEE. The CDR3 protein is CASSAQGQGIPLDEQYF.

The CDR3 loop is CASSLSRGTGYSLYEQYF. The genes are TRBV27 and TRBJ2-7; TCRdb's D call, TRBD1, is unchecked because there is no DNA. This CDR3 spans 18 amino acids. CDR1 is MNHEY and CDR2 is SMNVEV in the germline V gene (reference sequence).

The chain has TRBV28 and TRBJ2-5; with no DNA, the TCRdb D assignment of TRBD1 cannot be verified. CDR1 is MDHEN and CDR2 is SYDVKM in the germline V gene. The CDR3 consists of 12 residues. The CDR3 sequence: CASTFSAGVPYF.

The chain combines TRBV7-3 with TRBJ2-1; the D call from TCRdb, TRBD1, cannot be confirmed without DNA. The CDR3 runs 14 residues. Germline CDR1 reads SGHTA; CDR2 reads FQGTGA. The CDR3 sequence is CASSFGQGRDEQFF.